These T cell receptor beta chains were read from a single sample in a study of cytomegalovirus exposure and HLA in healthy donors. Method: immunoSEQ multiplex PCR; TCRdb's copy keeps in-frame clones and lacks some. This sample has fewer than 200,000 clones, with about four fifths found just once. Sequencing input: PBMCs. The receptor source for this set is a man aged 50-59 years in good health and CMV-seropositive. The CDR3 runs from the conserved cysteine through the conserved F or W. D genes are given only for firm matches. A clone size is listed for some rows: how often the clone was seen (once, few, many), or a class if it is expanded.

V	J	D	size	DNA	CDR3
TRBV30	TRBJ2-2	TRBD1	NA	TGTGCCTGGAGTTTAAGGGACAGGGGGAACACCGGGGAGCTGTTTTTT	CAWSLRDRGNTGELFF
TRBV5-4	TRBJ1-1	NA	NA	TGTGCCAGCCGCGCCCCCATGAACACTGAAGCTTTCTTT	CASRAPMNTEAFF
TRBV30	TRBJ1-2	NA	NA	TGTGCCTGGAACGGTGGGAGCTATGGCTACACCTTC	CAWNGGSYGYTF
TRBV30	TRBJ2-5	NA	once	TGTGCCACCCAGAGGGTAGCTGGGGAGACCCAGTACTTC	CATQRVAGETQYF
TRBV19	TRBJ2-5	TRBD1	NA	TGTGCCAGTAGTCAGGGGGCTAGGCAAGAGACCCAGTACTTC	CASSQGARQETQYF
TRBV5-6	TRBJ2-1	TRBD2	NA	TGTGCCAGCAGCTCCGGGACTAGCTTTCGGAATGAGCAGTTCTTC	CASSSGTSFRNEQFF
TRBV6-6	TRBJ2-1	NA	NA	TGTGCCAGCAGTTATTCCGAACAGAACTCCTACAATGAGCAGTTCTTC	CASSYSEQNSYNEQFF
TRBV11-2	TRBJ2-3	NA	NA	TGTGCCAACAGCACCCGACAGTCCACAGATACGCAGTATTTT	CANSTRQSTDTQYF
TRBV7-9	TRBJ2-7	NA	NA	TGTGCCAGCAGCGCCGGGACACACAGGGGGGGAGGCGAGCAGTACTTC	CASSAGTHRGGGEQYF
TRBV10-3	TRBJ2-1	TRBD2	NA	TGTGCCATCAGTGAGTCGACGGGAGGGCCCGGGAATGAGCAGTTCTTC	CAISESTGGPGNEQFF
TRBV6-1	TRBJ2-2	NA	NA	TGTGCCAGCAGTTGGGGAGCAACCGGCGGGGAGCTGTTTTTT	CASSWGATGGELFF
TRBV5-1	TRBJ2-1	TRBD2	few	TGCGCCAGCAGGCGGGAGCTTAGCTCCTACAATGAGCAGTTCTTC	CASRRELSSYNEQFF
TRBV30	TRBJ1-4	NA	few	TGTGCCTGGAGCCCCGAGGATGAGTTGAAAATCCTGTTTTTT	CAWSPEDELKILFF
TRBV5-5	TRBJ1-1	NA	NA	TGTGCCAGCAGCTTCACCGGCACTGAAGCTTTCTTT	CASSFTGTEAFF
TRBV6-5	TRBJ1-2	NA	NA	TGTGCCAGCAGTTACTCGATGTATAGCCATGGCTACACCTTC	CASSYSMYSHGYTF
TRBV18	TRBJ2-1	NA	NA	TGTGCCAGCTCACCACCGGTCGCGGCCTCAGACAATGAGCAGTTCTTC	CASSPPVAASDNEQFF
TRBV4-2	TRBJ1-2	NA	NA	TGTGCCAGCAGCCAAGAGGGTGTACAGGCCGCGTATGGCTACACCTTC	CASSQEGVQAAYGYTF
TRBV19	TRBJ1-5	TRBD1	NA	TGTGCCAGTAGTATCACACAGGGGGCAAGCAATCAGCCCCAGCATTTT	CASSITQGASNQPQHF
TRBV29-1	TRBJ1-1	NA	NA	TGCAGCGTTTACCAGTTACAGGCTCCTGAAGCTTTCTTT	CSVYQLQAPEAFF
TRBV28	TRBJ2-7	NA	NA	TGTGCCAGCAGTTTATCTGCAGGGGGGCACTACGAGCAGTACTTC	CASSLSAGGHYEQYF
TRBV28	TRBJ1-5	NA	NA	TGTGCCAGCAGGGGGACACTTAGCAATCAGCCCCAGCATTTT	CASRGTLSNQPQHF
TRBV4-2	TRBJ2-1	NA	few	TGTGCCAGCAGCCAAGGAGAGGGTTTGGGTGAGCAGTTCTTC	CASSQGEGLGEQFF
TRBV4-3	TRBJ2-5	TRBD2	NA	TGCGCCAGCAGCCAAGATCGCGGGAGCGGTGAGACCCAGTACTTC	CASSQDRGSGETQYF
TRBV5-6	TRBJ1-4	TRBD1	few	TGTGCCAGCAGCCATAGACAGGGAACTAATGAAAAACTGTTTTTT	CASSHRQGTNEKLFF
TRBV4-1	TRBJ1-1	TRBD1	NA	TGCGCCAGCAGCCTCCGACAGGGACCCCCTGAAGCTTTCTTT	CASSLRQGPPEAFF
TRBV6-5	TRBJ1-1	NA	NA	TGTGCCAGCAGTTACAGCAGGGAGAACACTGAAGCTTTCTTT	CASSYSRENTEAFF
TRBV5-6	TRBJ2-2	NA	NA	TGTGCCAGCAGCCGGGATGTCGGGAACGGGGAGCTGTTTTTT	CASSRDVGNGELFF
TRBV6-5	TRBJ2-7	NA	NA	TGTGCCAGCACCAGGGCCTATCCCCACGAGCAGTACTTC	CASTRAYPHEQYF
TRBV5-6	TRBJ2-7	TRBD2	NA	TGTGCCAGCAGCTTGGTTAGCGGGGGGGCGATCGAGCAGTACTTC	CASSLVSGGAIEQYF
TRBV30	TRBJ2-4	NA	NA	TGTGCCTGGAGTAACCCGACAGGAGCAAACATTCAGTACTTC	CAWSNPTGANIQYF
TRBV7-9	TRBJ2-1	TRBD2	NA	TGTGCCAGCAGCTCGACTAGCGGGGGGAGGTACAATGAGCAGTTCTTC	CASSSTSGGRYNEQFF
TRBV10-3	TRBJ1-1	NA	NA	TGTGCCAGCAGCGTCGGCAGGGGCACTGAAGCTTTCTTT	CASSVGRGTEAFF
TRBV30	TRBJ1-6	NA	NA	TGTGCCTGGACCGCGGGAGGGACTAATTCACCCCTCCACTTT	CAWTAGGTNSPLHF
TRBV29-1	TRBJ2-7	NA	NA	TGCAGCGTACATAGCGACCGCTCCTACGAGCAGTACTTC	CSVHSDRSYEQYF
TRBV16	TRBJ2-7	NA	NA	TGTGCCAGCAGCCCATCGACAGGTCTGTACGAGCAGTACTTC	CASSPSTGLYEQYF
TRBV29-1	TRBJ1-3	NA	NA	TGCAGCGCTCACCTCGGTAACACCATATATTTT	CSAHLGNTIYF
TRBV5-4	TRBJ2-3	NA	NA	TGTGCCAGCAGCCCTGGGGGGTACACAGATACGCAGTATTTT	CASSPGGYTDTQYF
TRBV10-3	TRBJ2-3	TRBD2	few	TGTGCCATCAGTCTGACAGGGGCTAAAGGACTAGCGGGCCATAGCACAGATACGCAGTATTTT	CAISLTGAKGLAGHSTDTQYF
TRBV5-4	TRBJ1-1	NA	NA	TGTGCCAGCAGCTCTGACTGGACTGAAGCTTTCTTT	CASSSDWTEAFF
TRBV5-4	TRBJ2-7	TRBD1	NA	TGTGCCAGCAGCTCCCGGACAGGGGGTGACGAGCAGTACTTC	CASSSRTGGDEQYF
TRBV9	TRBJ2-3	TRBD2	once	TGTGCCAGCAGCGTTGGGACTACTCCCACAGATACGCAGTATTTT	CASSVGTTPTDTQYF
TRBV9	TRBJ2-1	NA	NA	TGTGCCAGCAGCCCCCCGGGGTACAATGAGCAGTTCTTC	CASSPPGYNEQFF
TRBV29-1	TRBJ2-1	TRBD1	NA	TGCAGCGTTCAGCCACGGACAGGGGATTACAATGAGCAGTTCTTC	CSVQPRTGDYNEQFF
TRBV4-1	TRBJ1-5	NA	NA	TGCGCCAGCAGCCAAGATATAACATGGAATCAGCCCCAGCATTTT	CASSQDITWNQPQHF
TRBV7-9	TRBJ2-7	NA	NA	TGTGCCAGCAGCTTACTCGGGGGGCACGAGCAGTACTTC	CASSLLGGHEQYF
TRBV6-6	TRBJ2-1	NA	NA	TGTGCCAGCAGGGTCACAGGTGGGGGGTACAATGAGCAGTTCTTC	CASRVTGGGYNEQFF
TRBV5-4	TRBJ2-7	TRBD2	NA	TGTGCCAGCAGCACGGGGACTAGCGGCATGGGGGAGCAGTACTTC	CASSTGTSGMGEQYF
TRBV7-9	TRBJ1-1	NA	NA	TGTGCCAGCAATAGACGAGGGGGGAACACTGAAGCTTTCTTT	CASNRRGGNTEAFF
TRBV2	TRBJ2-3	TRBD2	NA	TGTGCCAGCAGTTTAGCGGGACTGCCTGGGACAGATACGCAGTATTTT	CASSLAGLPGTDTQYF